These T cell receptor beta chains were read from a single sample in a study of cytomegalovirus exposure and HLA in healthy donors. Sequencing was performed with immunoSEQ multiplex PCR; in TCRdb, only in-frame clones are kept and a portion is missing. Here the sample spans about 170,000 clones, approximately 81% being singletons. The sequenced sample was PBMCs. Source of these receptors: a man aged 25-45 years in good health and CMV-seropositive. CDR3s leave out the opening cysteine and the closing phenylalanine or tryptophan. A D gene is named only where the DNA matches it firmly.

TRBD1 TRBV6-4 ASSRTGGSGETQY
TRBD1 TRBV4-2 ASSFRTGGDTEAF
TRBD1 TRBV6-1 ASTRQGGNQPQH
. TRBV13 ASSPRDLSDTQY
TRBD2 TRBV27 ASRGLAGTQGSRETQY
TRBD2 TRBV10-1 ASQREITDTQY
TRBD1 TRBV5-8 ASSPQGAGNTIY
. TRBV7-9 ASSALGVNTEAF
TRBD2 TRBV5-1 ASSVGRGLAGDRADTQY
. TRBV7-3 ASSFEASGANVLT
TRBD1 TRBV10-1 ASSPGQGAYGYT
TRBD1 TRBV7-9 SSSLGQGSYT
. TRBV6-5 ASSVAASYNEQF